The source of this T cell receptor (beta chain) is a study of blood T cell repertoires in COVID-19. Study context: Samples came from the United States, Italy and Spain, spanning acute and convalescent COVID-19. PBMCs, B-cell-depleted T cells, or T cells were the source of the cDNA or gDNA that made up the material.

Per the authors' pipeline: Reference gene primer amplification gave nucleated cell count estimates. The protocol was immunoSEQ multiplex PCR, while the TCRdb copy is restricted to in-frame clones and leaves out a portion. The D gene and trimming were derived from the DNA, and the V and J assignments and clone size from that table. The sample includes 110,000 or so clones, 65% to 80% of them seen just once. The CDR3 spans 15 residues. Germline loops: CDR1 MNHEY, CDR2 SMNVEV (reference sequence). V shed 0 bases, J shed 8 bases, and the junction held 6 bases outside the gene matches. The source of this sequence is a woman in her 70s with acute or convalescent COVID-19. Sample: peripheral blood. The J gene is TRBJ2-1, the V gene TRBV27, with 8 bases matching TRBD2. CDR3 nucleotide sequence: TGTGCCAGCAGTTTATCGTCGGGGGGGCCCCATGAGCAGTTCTTC. This encodes CASSLSSGGPHEQFF.